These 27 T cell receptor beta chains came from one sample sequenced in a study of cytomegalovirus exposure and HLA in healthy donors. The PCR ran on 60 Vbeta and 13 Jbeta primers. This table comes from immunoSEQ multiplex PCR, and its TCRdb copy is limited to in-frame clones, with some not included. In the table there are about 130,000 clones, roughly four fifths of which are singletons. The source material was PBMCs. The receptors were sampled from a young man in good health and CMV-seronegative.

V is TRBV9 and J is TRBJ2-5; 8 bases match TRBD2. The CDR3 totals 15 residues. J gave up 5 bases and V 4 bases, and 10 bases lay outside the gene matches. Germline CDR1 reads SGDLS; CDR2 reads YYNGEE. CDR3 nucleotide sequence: TGTGCCAGCAGCTGGGGGAGCGGGAGTACCGAGACCCAGTACTTC. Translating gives CASSWGSGSTETQYF.

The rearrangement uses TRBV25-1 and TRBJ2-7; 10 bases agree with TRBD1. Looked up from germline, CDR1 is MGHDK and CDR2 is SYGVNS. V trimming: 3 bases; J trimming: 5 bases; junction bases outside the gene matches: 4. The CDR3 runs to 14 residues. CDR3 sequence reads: CASSDTGTGDEQYF. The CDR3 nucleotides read TGTGCCAGCAGTGATACCGGGACAGGGGACGAGCAGTACTTC.

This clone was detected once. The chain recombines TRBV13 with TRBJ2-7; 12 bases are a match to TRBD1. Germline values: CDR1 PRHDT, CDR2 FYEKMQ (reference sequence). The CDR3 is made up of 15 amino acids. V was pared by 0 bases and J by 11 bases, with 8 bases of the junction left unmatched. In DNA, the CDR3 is TGTGCCAGCAGCTTAGGGGGGACAGGGGGCGGTGAGGAGTACTTC. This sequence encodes CASSLGGTGGGEEYF.

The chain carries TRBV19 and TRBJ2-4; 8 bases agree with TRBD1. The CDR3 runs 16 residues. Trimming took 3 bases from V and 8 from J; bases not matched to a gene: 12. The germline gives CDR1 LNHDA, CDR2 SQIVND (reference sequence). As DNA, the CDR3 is TGTGCCAGTAGTATGGGACAGGTCAATTGGGGAGACATTCAGTACTTC. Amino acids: CASSMGQVNWGDIQYF.

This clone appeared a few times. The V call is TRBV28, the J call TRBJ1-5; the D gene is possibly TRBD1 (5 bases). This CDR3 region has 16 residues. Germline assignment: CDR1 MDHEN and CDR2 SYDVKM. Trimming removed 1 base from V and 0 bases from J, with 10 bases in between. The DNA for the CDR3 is TGTGCCAGCAGTTTATATGGGGACTTTAGCAATCAGCCCCAGCATTTT. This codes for CASSLYGDFSNQPQHF.

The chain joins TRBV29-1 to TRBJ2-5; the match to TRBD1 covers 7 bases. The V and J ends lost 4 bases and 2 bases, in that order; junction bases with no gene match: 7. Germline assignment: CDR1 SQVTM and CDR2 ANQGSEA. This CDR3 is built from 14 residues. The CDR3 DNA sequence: TGCAGCGTTGGGGGGACAGACCAACAAGAGACCCAGTACTTC. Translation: CSVGGTDQQETQYF.

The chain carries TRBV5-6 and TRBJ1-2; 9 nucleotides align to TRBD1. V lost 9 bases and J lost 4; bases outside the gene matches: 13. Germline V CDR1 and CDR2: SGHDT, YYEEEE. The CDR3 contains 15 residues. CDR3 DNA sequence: TGTGCCACCACGTGGGGACAGGGTCCTACCTATGGCTACACCTTC. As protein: CATTWGQGPTYGYTF.

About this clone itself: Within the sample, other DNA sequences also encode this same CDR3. CDR3 DNA: TGTGCCAGCAGCCCGGGACAGGGAGCCTATGGCTACACCTTC. Its translation is CASSPGQGAYGYTF. The V and J genes are TRBV7-3 and TRBJ1-2; TRBD1 matches 9 bases. The CDR3 loop spans 14 amino acids. V gave up 5 bases and J gave up 4 bases; unmatched junction bases: 5. Germline V gives CDR1 SGHTA, CDR2 FQGTGA.

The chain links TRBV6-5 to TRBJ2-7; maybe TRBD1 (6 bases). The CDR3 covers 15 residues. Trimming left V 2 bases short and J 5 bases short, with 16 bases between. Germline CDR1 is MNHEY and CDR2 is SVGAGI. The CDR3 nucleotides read TGTGCCAGCAGTTACCAGGGGATGCTGGCCAACGAGCAGTACTTC. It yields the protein CASSYQGMLANEQYF.

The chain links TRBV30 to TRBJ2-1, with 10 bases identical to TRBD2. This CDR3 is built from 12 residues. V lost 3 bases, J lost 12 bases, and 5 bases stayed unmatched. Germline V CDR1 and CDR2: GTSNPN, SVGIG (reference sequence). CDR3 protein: CAWRSGRAWQFF. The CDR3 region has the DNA TGTGCCTGGAGGAGCGGGAGGGCCTGGCAGTTCTTC.

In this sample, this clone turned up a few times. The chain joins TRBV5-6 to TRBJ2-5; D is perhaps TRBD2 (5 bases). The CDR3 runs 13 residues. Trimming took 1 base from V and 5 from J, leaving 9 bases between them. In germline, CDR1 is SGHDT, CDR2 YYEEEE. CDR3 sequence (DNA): TGTGCCAGCAGCTTGACTCGAGGGGAGACCCAGTACTTC. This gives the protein CASSLTRGETQYF.

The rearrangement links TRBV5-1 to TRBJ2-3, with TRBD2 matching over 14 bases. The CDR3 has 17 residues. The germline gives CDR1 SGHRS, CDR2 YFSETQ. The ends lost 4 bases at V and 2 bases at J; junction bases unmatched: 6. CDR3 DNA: TGCGCCAGCAGCATTGGACTAGCGGGAGGACTCACAGATACGCAGTATTTT. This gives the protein CASSIGLAGGLTDTQYF.

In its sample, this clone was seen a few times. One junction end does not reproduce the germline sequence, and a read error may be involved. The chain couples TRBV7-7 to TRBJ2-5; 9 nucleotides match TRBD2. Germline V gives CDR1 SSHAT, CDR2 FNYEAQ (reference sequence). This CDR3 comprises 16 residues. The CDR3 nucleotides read TGTGCTAGCAGCTTGGGAGCGGGAGGAGCCCAAGAGACCCAGTACTTC. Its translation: CASSLGAGGAQETQYF.

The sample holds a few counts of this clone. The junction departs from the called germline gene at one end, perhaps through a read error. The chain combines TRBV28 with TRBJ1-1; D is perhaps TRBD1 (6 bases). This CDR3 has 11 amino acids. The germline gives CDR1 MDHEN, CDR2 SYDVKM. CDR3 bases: TGTGCCAGCAACGTGGGGGACACGGTAGGCTTT. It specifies CASNVGDTVGF.

The CDR3 here is CASSEGQGTLSYEQYF. The DNA for the CDR3 is TGTGCCAGCAGTGAGGGACAGGGAACCCTTAGCTACGAGCAGTACTTC. The chain uses TRBV2 and TRBJ2-7; the match to TRBD1 covers 9 bases. The CDR3 runs 16 residues. The J segment lost 3 bases and the V segment lost 3 bases, leaving 9 bases of the junction unmatched. Germline V CDR1 and CDR2: SNHLY, FYNNEI.

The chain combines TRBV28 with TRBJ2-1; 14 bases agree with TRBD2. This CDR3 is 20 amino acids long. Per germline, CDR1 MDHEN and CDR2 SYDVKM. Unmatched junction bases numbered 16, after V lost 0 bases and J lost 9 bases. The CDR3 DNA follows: TGTGCCAGCAGTTTATGGGGTTTCTTGACTAGCGGGAGGGCCCGCGTTGAGCAGTTCTTC. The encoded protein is CASSLWGFLTSGRARVEQFF.

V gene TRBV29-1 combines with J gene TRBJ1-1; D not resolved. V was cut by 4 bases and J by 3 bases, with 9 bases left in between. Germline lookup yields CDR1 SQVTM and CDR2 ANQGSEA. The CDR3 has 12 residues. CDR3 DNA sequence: TGCAGCGTTGTCGGGGTACACACTGAAGCTTTCTTT. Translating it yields CSVVGVHTEAFF.

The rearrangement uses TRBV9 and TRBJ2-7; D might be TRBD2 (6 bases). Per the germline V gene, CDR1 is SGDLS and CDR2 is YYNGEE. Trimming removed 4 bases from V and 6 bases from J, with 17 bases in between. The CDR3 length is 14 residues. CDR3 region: CASSSGGLGGEQYF. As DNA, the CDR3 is TGTGCCAGCAGCTCCGGAGGGCTCGGAGGCGAGCAGTACTTC.

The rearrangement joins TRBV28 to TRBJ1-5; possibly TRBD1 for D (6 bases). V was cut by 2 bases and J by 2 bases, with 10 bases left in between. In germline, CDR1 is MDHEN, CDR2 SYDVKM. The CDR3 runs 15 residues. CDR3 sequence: CASSLAGAGNQPQHF. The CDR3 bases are TGTGCCAGCAGTTTAGCAGGGGCCGGCAATCAGCCCCAGCATTTT. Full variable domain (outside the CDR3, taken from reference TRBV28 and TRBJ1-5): DVKVTQSSRYLVKRTGEKVFLECVQDMDHENMFWYRQDPGLGLRLIYFSYDVKMKEKGDIPEGYSVSREKKERFSLILESASTNQTSMYLCASSLAGAGNQPQHFGDGTRLSIL.

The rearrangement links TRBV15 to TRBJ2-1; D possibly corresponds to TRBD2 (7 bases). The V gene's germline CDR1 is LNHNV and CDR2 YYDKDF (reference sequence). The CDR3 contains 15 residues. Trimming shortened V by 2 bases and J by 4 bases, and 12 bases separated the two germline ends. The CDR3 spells CATSRMGGQYNEQFF. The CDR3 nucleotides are TGTGCCACCAGCAGAATGGGGGGGCAATACAATGAGCAGTTCTTC.

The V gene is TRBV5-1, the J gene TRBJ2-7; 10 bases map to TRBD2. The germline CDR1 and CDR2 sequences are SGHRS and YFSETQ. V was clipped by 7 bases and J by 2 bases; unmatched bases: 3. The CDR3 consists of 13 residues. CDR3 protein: CASGTSDPYEQYF. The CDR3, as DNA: TGCGCCAGCGGGACTAGCGATCCCTACGAGCAGTACTTC.

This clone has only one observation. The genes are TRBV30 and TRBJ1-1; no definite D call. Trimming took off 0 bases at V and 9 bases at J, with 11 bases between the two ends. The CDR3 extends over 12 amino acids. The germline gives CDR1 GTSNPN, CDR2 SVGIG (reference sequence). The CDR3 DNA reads TGTGCCTGGAGTGTACTGGGCCTCCAAGCTTTCTTT. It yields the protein CAWSVLGLQAFF.

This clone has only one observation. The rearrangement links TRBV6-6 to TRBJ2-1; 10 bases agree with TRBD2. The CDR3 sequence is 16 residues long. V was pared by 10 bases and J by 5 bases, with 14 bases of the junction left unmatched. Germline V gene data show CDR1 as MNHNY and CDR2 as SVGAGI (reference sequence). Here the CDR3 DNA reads TGTGCCACCCCAAAGCGTCTAGCGGGAGTGGACAATGAGCAGTTCTTC. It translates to CATPKRLAGVDNEQFF.

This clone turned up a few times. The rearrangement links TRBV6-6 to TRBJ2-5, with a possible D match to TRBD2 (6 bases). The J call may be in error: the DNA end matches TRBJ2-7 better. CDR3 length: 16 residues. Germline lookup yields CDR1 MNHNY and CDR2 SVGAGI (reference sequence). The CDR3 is CASSYSRRVSYYEQYF. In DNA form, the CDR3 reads TGTGCCAGCAGTTACTCTAGGAGGGTTTCTTATTACGAGCAGTACTTC.

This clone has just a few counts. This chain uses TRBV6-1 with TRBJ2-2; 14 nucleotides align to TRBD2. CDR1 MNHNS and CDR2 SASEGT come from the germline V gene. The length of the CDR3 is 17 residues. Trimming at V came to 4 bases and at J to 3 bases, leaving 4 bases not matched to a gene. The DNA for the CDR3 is TGTGCCAGCAGTGCCATGGGACTAGCGGGAGACACCGGGGAGCTGTTTTTT. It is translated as CASSAMGLAGDTGELFF.

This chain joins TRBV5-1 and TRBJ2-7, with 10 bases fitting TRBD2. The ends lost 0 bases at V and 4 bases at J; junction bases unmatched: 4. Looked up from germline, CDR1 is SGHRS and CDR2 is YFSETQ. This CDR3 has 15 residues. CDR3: CASSLASGSSYEQYF. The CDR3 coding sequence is TGCGCCAGCAGCTTGGCTAGCGGGAGTTCTTACGAGCAGTACTTC.

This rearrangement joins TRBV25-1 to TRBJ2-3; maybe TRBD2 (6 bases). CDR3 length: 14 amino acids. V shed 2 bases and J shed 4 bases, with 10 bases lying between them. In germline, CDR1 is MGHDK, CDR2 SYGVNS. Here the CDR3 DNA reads TGTGCCAGCAGTGAACGACTAGTCCCAGATACGCAGTATTTT. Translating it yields CASSERLVPDTQYF.